Listed here are 18 T cell receptor beta chains from one sample, sequenced in a study of CD8 T cells in ankylosing spondylitis. Antigen specificity for these receptors is unknown. Study-wide findings and caveats: It appeared that ankylosing spondylitis blood was characterized by a TCR beta motif of seven or eight highly homologous variants.

TCRdb fed the 5' RACE reads into MiXCR, producing one record per CDR3 protein. The table has 670,000 or so distinct CDR3 sequences, 15% to 20% seen once. The sample taken for sequencing was blood, either unsorted or a sorted T cell fraction (not recorded which). The origin of the receptors is a male donor with ankylosing spondylitis.

This clonotype occurred a few times. The chain employs TRBV20-1 and TRBJ1-1, with 11 bases aligning to TRBD1. Per the germline V gene, CDR1 is DFQATT and CDR2 is SNEGSKA (reference sequence). V gave up 6 bases and J gave up 3 bases; unmatched junction bases: 12. This CDR3 region has 16 residues. The DNA for the CDR3 is TGCAGTGCACCTCCGGGACAGGGGGTTTTGGACACTGAAGCTTTCTTT. This sequence encodes CSAPPGQGVLDTEAFF.

This clonotype has just a few counts. The chain couples TRBV25-1 to TRBJ2-5; D remains unclear. Germline V gene data show CDR1 as MGHDK and CDR2 as SYGVNS. V lost 3 bases, J lost 7 bases, and 6 bases lay in between. The CDR3 covers 11 residues. The CDR3 DNA reads as TGTGCCAGCAGTGATGAGCTGACCCAGTACTTC. Its protein is CASSDELTQYF. Supplemented by reference TRBV25-1 and TRBJ2-5, the full variable domain reads EADIYQTPRYLVIGTGKKITLECSQTMGHDKMYWYQQDPGMELHLIHYSYGVNSTEKGDLSSESTVSRIRTEHFPLTLESARPSHTSQYLCASSDELTQYFGPGTRLLVL.

V is TRBV12-3 or TRBV12-4 and J is TRBJ1-6; 7 bases map to TRBD1. After removal of 5 bases from V and 2 bases from J, the junction contained 9 bases not matched to a gene. The CDR3 contains 17 residues. The CDR3 sequence is CASSLSLGTAYNSPLHF. CDR3 bases: TGTGCCAGCAGTCTCTCCCTTGGGACAGCCTATAATTCACCCCTCCACTTT.

This clonotype turned up a few times. This sequence joins TRBV3-1 and TRBJ1-2; tentatively, D is TRBD1 (6 bases). Trimming pared 1 base from V and 4 bases from J, leaving 13 bases between. In germline, CDR1 is LGHDT, CDR2 YNNKEL (reference sequence). The CDR3 is 15 amino acids. The CDR3 bases are TGTGCCAGCAGCCAAGGGCAGGGGAGAGCCTATGGCTACACCTTC. It is translated as CASSQGQGRAYGYTF.

The sample holds a few counts of this clonotype. The chain recombines TRBV9 with TRBJ1-3; possible D gene TRBD1, 5 bases. Germline CDR1 reads SGDLS; CDR2 reads YYNGEE. The CDR3 consists of 14 residues. V lost 4 bases, J lost 4 bases, and 12 bases lay in between. The CDR3 is CASSPWDAGNTIYF. The CDR3 region has the DNA TGTGCCAGCAGCCCATGGGACGCCGGAAACACCATATATTTT.

This clonotype was seen many times. The genes are TRBV29-1 and TRBJ2-1; D might be TRBD1 (5 bases). V lost 5 bases and J lost 7, with 6 bases in between. CDR1 is SQVTM, CDR2 ANQGSEA, per germline. This CDR3 has 10 residues. In nucleotides, the CDR3 is TGCAGCGTTAAGGGGAATGAGCAGTTCTTC. Protein sequence: CSVKGNEQFF.

This clonotype was observed at least ten times. The V and J genes are TRBV20-1 and TRBJ1-2; 8 nucleotides line up with TRBD1. J gave up 5 bases and V 6 bases, and 8 bases lay outside the gene matches. Germline CDR1 and CDR2: DFQATT and SNEGSKA (reference sequence). The CDR3 covers 13 residues. The CDR3 reads CSAPPTGVYGYTF. The CDR3 DNA reads as TGCAGTGCACCTCCGACAGGGGTGTATGGCTACACCTTC.

At least ten counts were recorded for this clonotype. The rearrangement joins TRBV5-1 to TRBJ1-6; D is possibly TRBD1 (5 bases). Trimming pared 0 bases from V and 8 bases from J, leaving 12 bases between. CDR3 length equals 15 residues. The germline V gene encodes CDR1 SGHRS and CDR2 YFSETQ. CDR3 coding DNA: TGCGCCAGCAGCTTGGTGGAAAGGGGAGATTCACCCCTCCACTTT. This codes for CASSLVERGDSPLHF.

This clonotype has only a few counts. The chain joins TRBV29-1 to TRBJ2-1; TRBD2 agrees at 13 bases. CDR3 length: 14 amino acids. Germline V gene sequence: CDR1 SQVTM, CDR2 ANQGSEA. J lost 5 bases, V lost 3 bases, and 1 base had no gene match. The CDR3 reads CSVDGLAGDNEQFF. For the CDR3, the DNA is TGCAGCGTTGATGGACTAGCGGGGGACAATGAGCAGTTCTTC.

This clonotype was seen more than once but under ten times. The CDR3 is CASGLAWQTEAFF. The CDR3 bases are TGTGCTAGTGGTTTGGCGTGGCAAACTGAAGCTTTCTTT. J is TRBJ1-1 and V is TRBV12-5, with D unresolved. Germline V gene data show CDR1 as LGHNT and CDR2 as FRNRAP. V dropped 1 base and J dropped 5 bases, with 8 bases sitting between them. The CDR3 sequence is 13 residues long.

The J gene is TRBJ1-4, the V gene TRBV12-3 or TRBV12-4; D remains unclear. The V and J ends lost 6 bases and 7 bases respectively, with 6 bases between them. There are 11 residues in the CDR3. CDR3 sequence reads: CASSIGEKLFF. In nucleotides, the CDR3 is TGTGCCAGCAGCATCGGTGAAAAACTGTTTTTT.

There are a few counts of this clonotype. The V call is TRBV12-3 or TRBV12-4, the J call TRBJ1-5; D is undetermined. The ends were cut back, 0 bases at V and 3 bases at J, with 12 bases in the middle. The CDR3 is 16 residues long. For the CDR3, the DNA is TGTGCCAGCAGTTTAGCCCCGCCCGCATACAATCAGCCCCAGCATTTT. Translated, it gives CASSLAPPAYNQPQHF.

The chain uses TRBV28 and TRBJ2-7; no clear D gene. V was pared by 5 bases and J by 0 bases, with 11 bases between. CDR3 length equals 14 residues. CDR1 is MDHEN, CDR2 SYDVKM, per germline. CDR3 amino acids: CASSVLGDSYEQYF. CDR3 DNA sequence: TGTGCCAGCAGTGTCCTTGGGGACTCCTACGAGCAGTACTTC.

This clonotype was counted many times. The CDR3 loop is CASSPRTLRSEAFF. For the CDR3, the DNA is TGTGCCAGCAGCCCAAGGACCCTCCGATCTGAAGCTTTCTTT. The chain has TRBV4-2 and TRBJ1-1; D is uncertain. V was pared by 4 bases and J by 6 bases, with 15 bases between. The CDR3 runs to 14 residues. CDR1 and CDR2 (germline): LGHNA, YNFKEQ.

J is TRBJ2-7 and V is TRBV10-3; 7 nucleotides line up with TRBD2. This CDR3 is built from 14 residues. Germline assignment: CDR1 ENHRY and CDR2 SYGVKD. V was pared by 2 bases and J by 6 bases, with 7 bases of the junction left unmatched. As DNA, the CDR3 is TGTGCCATCAGTGAGAAGGCGGGAGCCGTCGAGCAGTACTTC. It yields the protein CAISEKAGAVEQYF.

This clonotype was seen a few times. V is TRBV6-1 and J is TRBJ2-7; TRBD2 agrees at 10 bases. The CDR3 is 15 residues long. The germline CDR1 and CDR2 sequences are MNHNS and SASEGT. Unmatched junction bases numbered 5, after V lost 4 bases and J lost 2 bases. CDR3 sequence reads: CASSARAGGPYEQYF. The CDR3, as DNA: TGTGCCAGCAGTGCCCGAGCGGGGGGGCCCTACGAGCAGTACTTC.

This clonotype was seen a few times. V gene TRBV20-1 combines with J gene TRBJ1-1; 7 bases are shared with TRBD1. The V segment lost 1 base and the J segment 4 bases; nucleotides outside the gene matches: 6. CDR3 length: 14 residues. Germline V CDR1 and CDR2: DFQATT, SNEGSKA (reference sequence). CDR3: CSARGQGAVTEAFF. CDR3 bases: TGCAGTGCTAGAGGACAGGGTGCGGTCACTGAAGCTTTCTTT.

This sequence joins TRBV7-9 and TRBJ1-1; 10 bases map to TRBD1. The CDR3 is 17 residues long. CDR1 SEHNR and CDR2 FQNEAQ come from the germline V gene (reference sequence). With 4 bases clipped from V and 4 bases from J, the junction kept 12 bases outside the gene matches. The CDR3 DNA sequence: TGTGCCAGCAGCTATGACAGGGGGCGCGACCTCACCACTGAAGCTTTCTTT. This sequence encodes CASSYDRGRDLTTEAFF.